This T cell receptor beta chain was identified in a study of blood T cell repertoires in COVID-19. Overall study context: The United States, Italy and Spain provided the acute and convalescent COVID-19 samples.

In the authors' methods: Amplification with reference gene primers provided the estimates of nucleated cell counts. The repertoire was sequenced with immunoSEQ multiplex PCR; TCRdb's copy has only in-frame clones and lacks some. V and J calls plus clone size are reproduced from that table; the DNA served to infer D and trimming. Among some 230,000 clones, 85% to 90% were seen once, and the ten largest hold roughly a tenth. The germline CDR1 and CDR2 sequences are MNHEY and SMNVEV (reference sequence). This CDR3 is 15 amino acids long. V gave up 5 bases and J gave up 0 bases, with 11 bases separating them.

The sample comprised peripheral blood. The rearrangement uses TRBV27 and TRBJ1-5; D is unresolved. The clonotype originates from a woman in her fifties or sixties with COVID-19, enrolled during active disease. In nucleotides, the CDR3 is TGTGCCAGCAGTCTACGGGGATATAGCAATCAGCCCCAGCATTTT. It translates to CASSLRGYSNQPQHF.